This TCR beta chain was recovered during a study of T cells after yellow fever vaccination. Across the whole study: When fractions had low cell numbers, they were prepared with SMART-Seq v4 Ultra Low Input.

Points from the study as a whole: Primary-vaccination clones mostly resurfaced post-booster (under 98% CD4, approximately 87% CD8). It was a small share of clonotypes that appeared in both CD4 and CD8 compartments.

The CDR3 is 13 residues long. Germline V gene lookup returns CDR1 DFQATT and CDR2 SNEGSKA (reference sequence). V lost 5 bases, J lost 0 bases, and 11 bases lay in between. Only a few counts were recorded for this clonotype. Its cognate antigen is unknown. From the 5' RACE reads, TCRdb called clonotypes with MiXCR, one entry per CDR3 protein. This table has approximately 550,000 distinct CDR3 sequences, approximately 12% appearing once. This TCR derives from a man younger than 45 who received the YFV17D yellow fever vaccine. The specimen was PBMCs, collected on the day of the yellow fever booster vaccination. The chain is built from TRBV20-1 and TRBJ2-7; unclear D gene. The CDR3 protein is CSADKSSSYEQYF. In DNA, the CDR3 is TGCAGTGCTGACAAGAGTAGCTCCTACGAGCAGTACTTC.